This is a list of T cell receptor beta chains from one sample in a study of T cells in Graves' hyperthyroidism and ophthalmopathy. TCRdb re-called the multiplex PCR reads through MiXCR, storing one row per CDR3 protein. In the table there are fewer than 200,000 distinct CDR3 sequences, roughly 9.4% of which are singletons. Input material: blood. These receptors all come from a woman aged 18-30 years with Graves' hyperthyroidism that later progressed to Graves' ophthalmopathy. Each CDR3 is given with its conserved first and last residue. A D gene is named only where the DNA matches it firmly. Not all rows give a size; the values are once, few, many and, for expanded clones, a class.

TRBD2	TRBV20-1	TRBJ2-2	many	CSARDGLAGVKTGELFF	TGCAGTGCTAGAGACGGACTAGCGGGGGTTAAGACCGGGGAGCTGTTTTTT
-	TRBV28	TRBJ1-2	many	CASSFVTNRDYGYTF	TGTGCCAGCAGTTTCGTTACTAATCGGGACTATGGCTACACCTTC
-	TRBV11-1	TRBJ1-2	-	CASSPGGAGLSYGYTF	TGTGCCAGCAGCCCAGGAGGAGCAGGGTTGAGCTATGGCTACACCTTC
TRBD2	TRBV7-3	TRBJ2-1	-	CASSSGLLQFF	TGTGCCAGCAGCTCGGGACTACTCCAGTTCTTC
TRBD1	TRBV5-4	TRBJ1-2	-	CASRSAGQGYGYTF	TGTGCCAGCAGGAGCGCGGGACAGGGGTATGGCTACACCTTC
-	TRBV10-2	TRBJ2-3	-	CASGRGGSTDTQYF	TGCGCCAGCGGACGAGGGGGAAGCACAGATACGCAGTATTTT
-	TRBV30	TRBJ1-2	once	CAWTSGGGRRSWGYTF	TGTGCCTGGACCTCTGGGGGGGGGCGTAGGAGTTGGGGCTACACCTTC
-	TRBV20-1	TRBJ1-5	many	CSARSGGQPQHF	TGCAGTGCTAGGTCGGGGGGTCAGCCCCAGCATTTT
TRBD2	TRBV15	TRBJ2-7	many	CATSRFGLAGPLGYEQYF	TGTGCCACCAGCAGGTTCGGACTAGCGGGACCCCTCGGATACGAGCAGTACTTC
TRBD1	TRBV27	TRBJ1-5	many	CASSPETGYSNQPQHF	TGTGCCAGCAGTCCCGAGACAGGGTATAGCAATCAGCCCCAGCATTTT
TRBD2	TRBV30	TRBJ2-7	many	CAWTKYSGRDWNEQYF	TGTGCCTGGACAAAATATAGCGGGAGGGATTGGAACGAGCAGTACTTC
-	TRBV10-1	TRBJ2-7	many	CASSAAGQPYEQYF	TGCGCCAGCAGTGCGGCAGGACAACCCTACGAGCAGTACTTC
-	TRBV2	TRBJ1-6	many	CASRRRTTNSPLHF	TGTGCCAGCAGGCGGAGGACAACGAATTCACCCCTCCACTTT
TRBD2	TRBV20-1	TRBJ2-3	many	CSARDPSGSGTDTQYF	TGCAGTGCTAGAGATCCTAGCGGGAGCGGCACAGATACGCAGTATTTT
-	TRBV20-1	TRBJ1-2	many	CSAALTGIGGYTF	TGCAGTGCTGCTTTAACAGGGATAGGTGGCTACACCTTC
-	TRBV12-3/TRBV12-4	TRBJ2-6	many	CASSFRGPGILSSGANVLTF	TGTGCCAGCAGTTTTAGGGGACCCGGGATCTTATCCTCTGGGGCCAACGTCCTGACTTTC
-	TRBV9	TRBJ1-3	many	CASSGLPDWGNTIYF	TGTGCCAGCAGCGGGTTACCGGACTGGGGAAACACCATATATTTT
-	TRBV6-6	TRBJ2-2	few	CASSYSTSRLANTGELFF	TGTGCCAGCAGTTACTCGACCTCGCGGCTTGCGAACACCGGGGAGCTGTTTTTT
-	TRBV4-1	TRBJ1-3	-	CASSGFHKTGTQNTIYF	TGCGCCAGCAGCGGATTCCATAAGACAGGAACCCAGAACACCATATATTTT
-	TRBV10-2	TRBJ2-1	many	CASSAGSANEQFF	TGCGCCAGCAGTGCTGGGTCCGCCAATGAGCAGTTCTTC
-	TRBV15	TRBJ1-3	many	CATSRDYGAGGSGNTIYF	TGTGCCACCAGCAGAGATTACGGGGCCGGGGGCTCTGGAAACACCATATATTTT
TRBD1	TRBV30	TRBJ1-4	-	CAWKGRGPEKLFF	TGTGCCTGGAAGGGCAGGGGGCCTGAAAAACTGTTTTTT
-	TRBV6-4	TRBJ2-2	-	CASSEKGGGSNTGELFF	TGTGCCAGCAGTGAAAAAGGCGGGGGCTCGAACACCGGGGAGCTGTTTTTT
TRBD2	TRBV7-8	TRBJ2-7	many	CASSLVAGGREEQYF	TGTGCCAGCAGCTTAGTGGCGGGGGGCCGGGAGGAGCAGTACTTC
TRBD1	TRBV19	TRBJ1-5	-	CASSMEGAGNQPQHF	TGTGCCAGTAGTATGGAGGGGGCGGGCAATCAGCCCCAGCATTTT
-	TRBV7-2	TRBJ1-2	-	CASSSTRDGYTF	TGTGCCAGCAGCTCCACTAGGGATGGCTACACCTTC
-	TRBV4-1	TRBJ1-1	few	CASSHRPVGDTEAFF	TGCGCCAGCAGCCACCGCCCAGTGGGGGACACTGAAGCTTTCTTT
-	TRBV20-1	TRBJ2-1	many	CSAKWGAGNEQFF	TGCAGTGCTAAATGGGGCGCGGGCAATGAGCAGTTCTTC
-	TRBV20-1	TRBJ1-5	-	CSAIDSQPQHF	TGCAGTGCTATCGACAGCCAGCCCCAGCATTTT
-	TRBV28	TRBJ2-4	many	CASSFPRGGEVNIQYF	TGTGCCAGCAGTTTCCCGAGGGGGGGGGAAGTAAACATTCAGTACTTC
-	TRBV7-6	TRBJ1-6	-	CASSLFFAGVGANSPLHF	TGTGCCAGCAGCTTATTCTTTGCAGGGGTTGGGGCTAATTCACCCCTCCACTTT
-	TRBV29-1	TRBJ1-5	-	CSVASGDQPQHF	TGCAGCGTGGCCTCAGGAGATCAGCCCCAGCATTTT
TRBD2	TRBV24-1	TRBJ2-7	many	CATSDVGLAGGEQYF	TGTGCCACCAGTGACGTGGGACTAGCGGGAGGCGAGCAGTACTTC
-	TRBV10-3	TRBJ2-5	few	CAISDPGETQYF	TGTGCCATCAGTGACCCAGGAGAGACCCAGTACTTC
-	TRBV2	TRBJ1-6	many	CASSEPRSYNSPLHF	TGTGCCAGCAGTGAACCCCGCTCCTATAATTCACCCCTCCACTTT
-	TRBV30	TRBJ2-7	many	CAWSTLDEQYF	TGTGCCTGGAGTACCCTGGACGAGCAGTACTTC
-	TRBV18	TRBJ2-5	many	CASSPRQRHSQETQYF	TGTGCCAGCTCACCACGTCAGCGCCACAGCCAAGAGACCCAGTACTTC
-	TRBV20-1	TRBJ2-1	many	CSARPPRRGYNEQFF	TGCAGTGCTAGACCCCCGCGGAGGGGCTACAATGAGCAGTTCTTC
-	TRBV6-1	TRBJ1-1	-	CASTRRGAPSNTEAFF	TGTGCCAGCACACGCCGAGGGGCCCCGTCGAACACTGAAGCTTTCTTT
-	TRBV7-9	TRBJ2-2	many	CASSSSGGDEAGELFF	TGTGCCAGCAGCTCCTCCGGAGGGGACGAGGCCGGGGAGCTGTTTTTT
TRBD1	TRBV4-1	TRBJ2-3	many	CASSSGQVPTDTQYF	TGCGCCAGCAGCTCTGGACAGGTTCCCACAGATACGCAGTATTTT
-	TRBV19	TRBJ2-7	few	CASTPGWEQYF	TGTGCCAGTACCCCTGGGTGGGAGCAGTACTTC
-	TRBV12-3/TRBV12-4	TRBJ1-2	many	CASSVGPDYGYTF	TGTGCCAGCAGCGTGGGGCCTGACTATGGCTACACCTTC
-	TRBV25-1	TRBJ1-1	few	CASSEYRSTEAFF	TGTGCCAGCAGTGAATATCGATCCACTGAAGCTTTCTTT
-	TRBV19	TRBJ1-5	many	CASSQIGSLNQPQHF	TGTGCCAGTAGTCAAATCGGGTCACTGAATCAGCCCCAGCATTTT
-	TRBV6-2/TRBV6-3	TRBJ2-1	many	CASSFGGSGSNEQFF	TGTGCCAGCTCTTTTGGGGGATCGGGTAGCAATGAGCAGTTCTTC
-	TRBV28	TRBJ2-5	few	CASTGRTGTQYF	TGTGCCAGCACCGGCCGAACGGGGACCCAGTACTTC
TRBD1	TRBV19	TRBJ1-4	few	CASSRGQSINHEKLFF	TGTGCCAGTAGTAGGGGACAGAGCATTAATCATGAAAAACTGTTTTTT
-	TRBV7-2	TRBJ1-4	many	CASSLTGSNEKLFF	TGTGCCAGCAGCTTAACTGGGAGTAATGAAAAACTGTTTTTT
-	TRBV7-9	TRBJ1-1	many	CASSFGRTEAFF	TGTGCCAGCAGCTTCGGGCGGACAGAAGCTTTCTTT
TRBD1	TRBV6-1	TRBJ1-5	many	CASRGTGENQPQHF	TGTGCCAGCAGGGGGACAGGAGAAAATCAGCCCCAGCATTTT
-	TRBV3-1	TRBJ2-1	-	CASSQVVRGSPYNEQFF	TGTGCCAGCAGCCAAGTGGTAAGAGGGAGCCCCTACAATGAGCAGTTCTTC
-	TRBV7-2	TRBJ2-2	many	CASSLESLRAANTGELFF	TGTGCCAGCAGCTTAGAGAGCCTGAGGGCGGCGAACACCGGGGAGCTGTTTTTT
-	TRBV3-1	TRBJ1-1	many	CASSRVPRDLEAFF	TGTGCCAGCAGCCGAGTACCCAGGGACCTTGAAGCTTTCTTT
-	TRBV4-2	TRBJ1-6	-	CASEVGAGNYNSPLHF	TGTGCCAGCGAGGTGGGGGCAGGAAACTATAATTCACCCCTCCACTTT
-	TRBV4-1	TRBJ2-5	many	CASSQGLTSVGKETQYF	TGCGCCAGCAGCCAAGGTCTGACTAGTGTCGGGAAAGAGACCCAGTACTTC
TRBD1	TRBV20-1	TRBJ1-5	many	CSARGMLGQGATQHF	TGCAGTGCTAGAGGCATGCTGGGACAGGGAGCGACCCAGCATTTT
TRBD2	TRBV28	TRBJ2-1	many	CASSFPGTSGRNNEQFF	TGTGCCAGCAGTTTCCCCGGGACTAGCGGGAGGAATAATGAGCAGTTCTTC
TRBD1	TRBV30	TRBJ1-5	many	CASDRPNQPQHF	TGTGCCTCGGACAGGCCAAATCAGCCCCAGCATTTT
TRBD2	TRBV20-1	TRBJ2-7	many	CSAMGLAGGSFEQYF	TGCAGTGCTATGGGACTAGCGGGAGGGTCCTTTGAGCAGTACTTC